The clone carrying this T cell receptor beta chain was seen a handful of times. This entry belongs to a study of PD-L1 blockade in urothelial cancer. Turning to the study itself: Atezolizumab was started by patients at some point between 2014 and 2015 at 1,200 mg intravenously every 3 weeks.

There are 14 residues in the CDR3. Germline CDR1 reads LNHNV; CDR2 reads YYDKDF (reference sequence). With V trimmed by 0 bases and J by 5 bases, 3 bases remained unmatched. Time point specified: peripheral blood 6 weeks after treatment start. Produced via immunoSEQ multiplex PCR; TCRdb's table is partial and in-frame only. The data show 20,000 to 25,000 clones, more than 65% seen once. This clonotype was obtained from a man between 65 and 79 years old with urothelial cancer. The V call is TRBV15, the J call TRBJ1-2; 7 nucleotides line up with TRBD1. This specimen was PBMCs, taken around atezolizumab (anti-PD-L1) treatment. CDR3 in amino acids: CATSREGGAYGYTF. Written as DNA, the CDR3 is TGTGCCACCAGCAGAGAAGGGGGCGCATATGGCTACACCTTC.